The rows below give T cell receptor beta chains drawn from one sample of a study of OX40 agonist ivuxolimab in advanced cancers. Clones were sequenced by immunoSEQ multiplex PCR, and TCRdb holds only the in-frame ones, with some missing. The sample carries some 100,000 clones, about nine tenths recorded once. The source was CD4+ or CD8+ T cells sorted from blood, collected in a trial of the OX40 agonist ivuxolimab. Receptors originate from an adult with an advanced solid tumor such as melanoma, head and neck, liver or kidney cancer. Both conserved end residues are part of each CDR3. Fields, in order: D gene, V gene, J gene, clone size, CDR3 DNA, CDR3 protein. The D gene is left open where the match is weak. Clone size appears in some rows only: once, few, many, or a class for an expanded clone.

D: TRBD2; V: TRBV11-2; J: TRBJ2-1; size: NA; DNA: TGTGCCAGCAGCCCTATTAGCGGGAGGATGAATGAGCAGTTCTTC; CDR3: CASSPISGRMNEQFF
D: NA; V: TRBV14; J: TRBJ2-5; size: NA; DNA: TGTGCCAGCAGCCTAAAGGCCGATTACGCGACCCAGTACTTC; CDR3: CASSLKADYATQYF
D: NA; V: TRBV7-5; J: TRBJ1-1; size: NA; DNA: TGTGCCAGAAGCTTAGGGGGACAGGGGAACACTGAAGCTTTCTTT; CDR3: CARSLGGQGNTEAFF
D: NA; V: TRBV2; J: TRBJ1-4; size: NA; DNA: TGTGCCAGCCGGCCCGAGGGGGAAAAACTGTTTTTT; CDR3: CASRPEGEKLFF
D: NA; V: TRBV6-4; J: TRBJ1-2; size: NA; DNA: TGTGCCAGCAGTGACTCTAGACTGAGCTACACCTTC; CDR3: CASSDSRLSYTF
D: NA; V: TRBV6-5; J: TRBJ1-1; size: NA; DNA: TGTGCCAGCAGTTACGTCCCGGGGGGCACTGAAGCTTTCTTT; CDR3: CASSYVPGGTEAFF
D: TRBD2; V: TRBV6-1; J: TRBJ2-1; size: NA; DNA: TGTGCCAGCATGCAGGGCGGGAGTTTTAATGAGCAGTTCTTC; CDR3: CASMQGGSFNEQFF
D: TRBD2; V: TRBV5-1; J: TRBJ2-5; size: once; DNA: TGCGCCAGCAGCGAGGGACTAAACAAAGAGACCCAGTACTTC; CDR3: CASSEGLNKETQYF
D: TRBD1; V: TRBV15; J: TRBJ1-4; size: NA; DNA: TGTGCCACCAGCAAGGACAGGGGGAGGGAAAAACTGTTTTTT; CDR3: CATSKDRGREKLFF
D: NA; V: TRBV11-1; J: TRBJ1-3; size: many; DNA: TGTGCCAGCAGCTTGGGACCGCAAATGGGGCACACCATATATTTT; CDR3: CASSLGPQMGHTIYF
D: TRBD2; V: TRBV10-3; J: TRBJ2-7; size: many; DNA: TGTGCCATCAGTACCACTAGCGGGGCACCTGAGCAGTACTTC; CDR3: CAISTTSGAPEQYF
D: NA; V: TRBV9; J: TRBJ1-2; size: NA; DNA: TGTGCCAGCAGCCGGGGAGGGGGGTCTTCCTATGGCTACACCTTC; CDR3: CASSRGGGSSYGYTF
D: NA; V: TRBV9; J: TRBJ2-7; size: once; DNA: TGTGCCAGCAGCGTTGGGCTAGCGAACTCCTACGAGCAGTACTTC; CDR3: CASSVGLANSYEQYF
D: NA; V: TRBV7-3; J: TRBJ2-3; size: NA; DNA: TGTGCCAGCAGCTTAAGGGACAGCACAGATACGCAGTATTTT; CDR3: CASSLRDSTDTQYF
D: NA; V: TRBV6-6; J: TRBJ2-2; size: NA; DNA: TGTGCCAGCAGGGACGGACTGAAGAACACCGGGGAGCTGTTTTTT; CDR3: CASRDGLKNTGELFF
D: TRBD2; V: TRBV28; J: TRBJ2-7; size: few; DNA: TGTGCCAGCAGTTTCCTACTAGCGGGAACGTACGAGCAGTACTTC; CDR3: CASSFLLAGTYEQYF
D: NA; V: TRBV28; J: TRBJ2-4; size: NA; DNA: TGTGCCACCAGGCAGGGCAATTTGGCCAAAAACATTCAGTACTTC; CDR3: CATRQGNLAKNIQYF
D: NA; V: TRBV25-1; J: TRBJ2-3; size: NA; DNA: TGTGCCAGCAGTGCTTACAGCACAGATACGCAGTATTTT; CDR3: CASSAYSTDTQYF
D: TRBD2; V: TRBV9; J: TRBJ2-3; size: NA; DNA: TGTGCCAGCAGCGCTCTACTAGCGGGAGGCACAGATACGCAGTATTTT; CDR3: CASSALLAGGTDTQYF
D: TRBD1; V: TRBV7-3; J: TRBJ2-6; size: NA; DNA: TGTGCCAGCAGCCCAACCGGGACAGGGGTTTCTGGGGCCAACGTCCTGACTTTC; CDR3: CASSPTGTGVSGANVLTF
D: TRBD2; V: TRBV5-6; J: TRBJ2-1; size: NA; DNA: TGTGCCAGCAGCTCGGTAGCGGGAGTAGGCAATGAGCAGTTCTTC; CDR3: CASSSVAGVGNEQFF
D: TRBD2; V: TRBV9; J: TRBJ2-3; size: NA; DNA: TGTGCCAGCAGCGTAGTGGCTAGCGGAGCAGATACGCAGTATTTT; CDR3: CASSVVASGADTQYF
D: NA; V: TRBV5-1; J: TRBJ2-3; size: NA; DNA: TGCGCCAGCAGCTTGGGGGATTCTGGGTCTACGCAGTATTTT; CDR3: CASSLGDSGSTQYF
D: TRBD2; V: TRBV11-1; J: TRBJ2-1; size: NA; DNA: TGTGCCAGCAGCTCCAGGACTAGGTCGGTTTCGAGTGAGCAGTTCTTC; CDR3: CASSSRTRSVSSEQFF
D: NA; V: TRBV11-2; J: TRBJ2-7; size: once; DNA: TGTGCCAGCAGCTTAGTACTAGGGAGCTACGAGCAGTACTTC; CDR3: CASSLVLGSYEQYF
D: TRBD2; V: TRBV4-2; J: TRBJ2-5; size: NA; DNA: TGTGCCAGCAGCCAAGATTTCAGGCGGGAGGGCCGAAGCGGCGCAGAGACCCAGTACTTC; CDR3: CASSQDFRREGRSGAETQYF
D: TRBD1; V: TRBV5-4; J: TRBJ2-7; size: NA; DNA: TGTGCCAGCAGCTTGCGCCGACAGGGGGCTGGCGAGCAGTACTTC; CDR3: CASSLRRQGAGEQYF
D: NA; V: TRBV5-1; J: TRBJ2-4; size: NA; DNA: TGCGCCAGCAGCTTGCCAGAAACGGCCAAAAACATTCAGTACTTC; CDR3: CASSLPETAKNIQYF
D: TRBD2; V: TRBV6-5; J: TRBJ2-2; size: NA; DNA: TGTGCCAGCAGTTACGGGAGGGTGCGGTGGACCGGGGAGCTGTTTTTT; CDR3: CASSYGRVRWTGELFF
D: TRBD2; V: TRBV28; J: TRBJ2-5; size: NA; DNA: TGTGCCAGCAGTCTTACTAGCGGGAGGACGCTCTCCTACCAAGAGACCCAGTACTTC; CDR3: CASSLTSGRTLSYQETQYF
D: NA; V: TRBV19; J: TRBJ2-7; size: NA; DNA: TGTGCCAGTAGTCCTAGAACCCCAGGGACATGGGGGTCGTACGAGCAGTACTTC; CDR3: CASSPRTPGTWGSYEQYF
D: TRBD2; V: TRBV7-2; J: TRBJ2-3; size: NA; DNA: TGTGCCAGCGGCGGGAGGGCCCACACAGATACGCAGTATTTT; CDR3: CASGGRAHTDTQYF
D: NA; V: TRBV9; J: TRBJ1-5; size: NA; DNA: TGTGCCAGCAGCTCGACCGACACCCAGCCCCAGCATTTT; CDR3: CASSSTDTQPQHF
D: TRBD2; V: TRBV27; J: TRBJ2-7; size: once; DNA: TGTGCCAGCAGTGCGTCGCGGGAGCAGTACGAGCAGTACTTC; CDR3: CASSASREQYEQYF
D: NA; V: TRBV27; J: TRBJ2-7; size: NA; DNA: TGTGCCAGCACTACTCCTCGGAGGGCCCGGCTCATAGTGGGCCCTCGCCACGAGCAGTACTTC; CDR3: CASTTPRRARLIVGPRHEQYF
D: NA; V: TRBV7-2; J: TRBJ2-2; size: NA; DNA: TGTGCCAGCAGCTTTACGGACCCCGGGGAGCTGTTTTTT; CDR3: CASSFTDPGELFF
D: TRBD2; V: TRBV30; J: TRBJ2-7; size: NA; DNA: TGTGCCTGTAAAGGAGCGGGAGTTAACGAGCAGTACTTC; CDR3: CACKGAGVNEQYF
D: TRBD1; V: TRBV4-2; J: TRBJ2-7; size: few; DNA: TGTGCCAGCAGCCCAGGGTCGATGCAGGGGGCCTACGAGCAGTACTTC; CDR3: CASSPGSMQGAYEQYF
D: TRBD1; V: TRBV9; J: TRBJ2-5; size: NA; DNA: TGTGCCAGCAGTGGACAACAGGGGCTCCAAGAGACCCAGTACTTC; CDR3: CASSGQQGLQETQYF
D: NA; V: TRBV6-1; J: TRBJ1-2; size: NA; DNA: TGTGCCAGCAGTGAAGAAGTCTACACCTTC; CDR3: CASSEEVYTF
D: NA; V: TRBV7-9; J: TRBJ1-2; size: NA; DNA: TGTGCCAGCAGCTTAAGGAGTTATGGCTACACCTTC; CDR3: CASSLRSYGYTF
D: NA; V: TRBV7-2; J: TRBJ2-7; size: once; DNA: TGTGCCAGCAGCTCGATGGGCGGTCCCTACGAGCAGTACTTC; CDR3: CASSSMGGPYEQYF
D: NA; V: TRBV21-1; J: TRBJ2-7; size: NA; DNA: TGTGCCAGCAGCAAAGAGGGGGAAGGGTACGAGCAGTACTTC; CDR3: CASSKEGEGYEQYF
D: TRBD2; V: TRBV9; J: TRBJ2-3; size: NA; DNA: TGTGCCAGCAGCGCGGGACTAGCGGGAGGGCCGTCAGATACGCAGTATTTT; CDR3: CASSAGLAGGPSDTQYF
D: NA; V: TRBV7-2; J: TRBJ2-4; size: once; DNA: TGTGCCAGCAGCCCACCCGACAACCTTGGGGACATTCAGTACTTC; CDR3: CASSPPDNLGDIQYF
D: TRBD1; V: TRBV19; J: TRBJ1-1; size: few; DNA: TGTGCCAGTAGTATCGTCAGGGACAGCGGGGCTTTCTTT; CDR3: CASSIVRDSGAFF
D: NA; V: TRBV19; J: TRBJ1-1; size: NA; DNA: TGTGCCAGTAGTACGGGGCAGGGCCTTCGGACTGAAGCTTTCTTT; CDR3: CASSTGQGLRTEAFF
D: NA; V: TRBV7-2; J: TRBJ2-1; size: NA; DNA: TGTGCCAGCAGCTCTTTTTCAGGGGGAGGGCAGTTCTTC; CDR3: CASSSFSGGGQFF
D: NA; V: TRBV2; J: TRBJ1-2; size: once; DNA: TGTGCCAGCAGTGTAATAGCGGGTGGCTACACCTTC; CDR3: CASSVIAGGYTF
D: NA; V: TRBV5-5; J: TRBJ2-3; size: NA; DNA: TGTGCCAGCATGGTGAGAGGGGGCACAGATACGCAGTATTTT; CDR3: CASMVRGGTDTQYF